Each of the 19 T cell receptor beta chains below was sequenced from the same sample in a study of blood T cell repertoires in COVID-19. Data came from immunoSEQ multiplex PCR; TCRdb stores just in-frame clones and leaves some out. Of about 80,000 clones in the sample, around 88% were seen once. Sequenced material: peripheral blood. These receptors originate from a woman older than 75 with active or convalescent COVID-19.

This clone was picked up a small number of times. The chain employs TRBV3-1 (or the pseudogene TRBV3-2) and TRBJ2-1; D ambiguous. The CDR3 length is 13 residues. With 0 bases removed from V and 12 bases from J, the gap between germline ends came to 12 bases. Per germline, CDR1 LGHDT and CDR2 YNNKEL (reference sequence). CDR3 nucleotides: TGTGCCAGCAGCCAAGAAGTTAGTACGGGGCAGTTCTTC. Amino acids: CASSQEVSTGQFF.

J is TRBJ2-4 and V is TRBV7-9, with a possible D match to TRBD2 (5 bases). Trimming took 5 bases from V and 0 from J, leaving 23 bases between them. CDR1 is SEHNR and CDR2 is FQNEAQ in the germline V gene (reference sequence). CDR3 length: 19 amino acids. CDR3 DNA sequence: TGTGCCAGCAGCCTCCCGACGGCGGGCGAGGGTCTAGCCAAAAACATTCAGTACTTC. Residues: CASSLPTAGEGLAKNIQYF.

The chain uses TRBV7-8 and TRBJ2-3, with TRBD1 matching 7 bases. The CDR3 has 14 amino acids. Germline lookup yields CDR1 SGHVS and CDR2 FQNEAQ. Trimming removed 6 bases from V and 3 bases from J; junction bases left unmatched: 6. Here the CDR3 DNA reads TGTGCCAGCAGACCGGGGACAGTTACAGATACGCAGTATTTT. This codes for CASRPGTVTDTQYF.

The chain is built from TRBV10-3 and TRBJ2-5, with D possibly matching TRBD1 (5 bases). Germline V gives CDR1 ENHRY, CDR2 SYGVKD. This CDR3 has 13 amino acids. Between the trimmed V and J ends, which lost 3 bases and 2 bases, there was a span of 7 bases. CDR3 nucleotide sequence: TGTGCCATCAGTGACAGGGCTCAAGAGACCCAGTACTTC. Its translation is CAISDRAQETQYF.

V gene TRBV5-5 combines with J gene TRBJ2-5, with TRBD2 matching over 9 bases. The germline gives CDR1 SGHKS, CDR2 YYEKEE (reference sequence). The V segment lost 0 bases and the J segment 4 bases; nucleotides outside the gene matches: 4. The CDR3 consists of 15 residues. CDR3 sequence reads: CASSLAGGGVETQYF. The CDR3 DNA reads TGTGCCAGCAGCTTGGCGGGCGGGGGGGTAGAGACCCAGTACTTC.

The V and J genes are TRBV29-1 and TRBJ1-2; 9 nucleotides align to TRBD1. Germline V gene lookup returns CDR1 SQVTM and CDR2 ANQGSEA. This CDR3 has 12 amino acids. With V trimmed by 5 bases and J by 7 bases, 5 bases remained unmatched. CDR3 region: CSVSTGGAGYTF. In DNA form, the CDR3 reads TGCAGCGTTAGCACAGGGGGCGCTGGCTACACCTTC.

This sequence joins TRBV4-1 and TRBJ2-2; D gene ambiguous. This CDR3 comprises 12 residues. V lost 2 bases, J lost 6 bases, and 4 bases lay in between. The germline V gene encodes CDR1 MGHRA and CDR2 YSYEKL. CDR3 sequence reads: CASSQSSGELFF. CDR3 sequence (DNA): TGCGCCAGCAGCCAATCTTCCGGGGAGCTGTTTTTT.

V usage is TRBV7-2 and J usage is TRBJ2-2; 9 bases are a match to TRBD2. The germline V gene has CDR1 SGHTA and CDR2 FQGNSA. The CDR3 has 16 amino acids. With V trimmed by 1 base and J by 7 bases, 7 bases remained unmatched. The CDR3 reads CASSLGRRGGVGELFF. The CDR3 DNA is TGTGCCAGCAGCTTAGGAAGGCGGGGGGGCGTCGGGGAGCTGTTTTTT.

This chain joins TRBV5-1 and TRBJ2-3; D may be TRBD1 (7 bases). The CDR3 loop spans 14 amino acids. Trimming removed 0 bases from V and 5 bases from J, with 10 bases in between. Per germline, CDR1 SGHRS and CDR2 YFSETQ. CDR3 in DNA: TGCGCCAGCAGCTTGGGACAGGGAGGAGATACGCAGTATTTT. It is translated as CASSLGQGGDTQYF.

The chain carries TRBV7-9 and TRBJ2-4, with a possible D match to TRBD2 (6 bases). CDR1 is SEHNR and CDR2 is FQNEAQ in the germline V gene (reference sequence). The CDR3 totals 14 residues. Trimming removed 7 bases from V and 3 bases from J, with 13 bases in between. The CDR3 loop is CASTGGPSKNIQYF. The CDR3 bases are TGTGCCAGCACAGGAGGGCCGAGCAAAAACATTCAGTACTTC.

V gene TRBV5-1 combines with J gene TRBJ2-7, with 7 bases identical to TRBD2. Germline values: CDR1 SGHRS, CDR2 YFSETQ. This CDR3 has 14 amino acids. After removal of 5 bases from V and 2 bases from J, the junction contained 7 bases not matched to a gene. This CDR3 reads CASRGTGGAYEQYF. The CDR3 DNA sequence: TGCGCCAGCAGAGGCACGGGAGGAGCCTACGAGCAGTACTTC.

V is TRBV7-2 and J is TRBJ1-5; D gene ambiguous. Per the germline V gene, CDR1 is SGHTA and CDR2 is FQGNSA. V lost 1 base to trimming and J lost 5 bases, with 6 bases between them. This CDR3 spans 13 amino acids. The CDR3 region is CASSLDLDQPQHF. In DNA, the CDR3 is TGTGCCAGCAGCTTAGACTTGGATCAGCCCCAGCATTTT.

This chain connects TRBV18 to TRBJ1-2; tentatively, D is TRBD1 (6 bases). Germline lookup yields CDR1 KGHSH and CDR2 LQKENI. The germline V and J ends were trimmed by 6 bases and 3 bases, with 11 bases remaining between them. This CDR3 has 13 amino acids. In DNA, the CDR3 is TGTGCCAGCTCGCAAAACAGGGACTATGGCTACACCTTC. Translating gives CASSQNRDYGYTF.

The chain is built from TRBV7-9 and TRBJ2-7, with TRBD2 matching over 12 bases. The trim removed 5 bases at V and 0 bases at J, leaving 5 bases unmatched. The germline gives CDR1 SEHNR, CDR2 FQNEAQ (reference sequence). This CDR3 is built from 16 residues. CDR3 loop: CASSPGTSGLSYEQYF. Here the CDR3 DNA reads TGTGCCAGCAGCCCCGGGACTAGCGGGCTCTCCTACGAGCAGTACTTC.

The genes are TRBV11-2 and TRBJ2-7, with D perhaps TRBD1 (6 bases). V lost 1 base and J 3 bases, leaving 13 bases between the germline ends. The CDR3 is made up of 15 amino acids. Germline V CDR1 and CDR2: SGHAT, FQNNGV. The CDR3 sequence: CASSLARVTGYEQYF. CDR3 bases: TGTGCCAGCAGCTTAGCCCGTGTGACAGGCTACGAGCAGTACTTC. The complete variable domain, with remaining parts taken from reference TRBV11-2 and TRBJ2-7, reads EAGVAQSPRYKIIEKRQSVAFWCNPISGHATLYWYQQILGQGPKLLIQFQNNGVVDDSQLPKDRFSAERLKGVDSTLKIQPAKLEDSAVYLCASSLARVTGYEQYFGPGTRLTVT.

This chain joins TRBV28 and TRBJ2-2; 12 nucleotides align to TRBD2. This CDR3 is 15 amino acids long. Germline V CDR1 and CDR2: MDHEN, SYDVKM. The V gene end was trimmed by 3 bases and the J gene end by 5 bases; junction bases not matched to a gene: 1. The CDR3 region has the DNA TGTGCCAGCAGTTTTACTAGCGGGAGGACCGGGGAGCTGTTTTTT. It codes for CASSFTSGRTGELFF.

This sequence joins TRBV30 and TRBJ2-7, with D perhaps matching TRBD2 (5 bases). Germline loops: CDR1 GTSNPN, CDR2 SVGIG (reference sequence). Trimming left V 3 bases short and J 0 bases short, with 12 bases between. This CDR3 contains 14 residues. This CDR3 reads CAWSDRGDSYEQYF. CDR3 sequence (DNA): TGTGCCTGGAGCGACCGGGGAGACTCCTACGAGCAGTACTTC.

The chain joins TRBV5-4 to TRBJ1-4; TRBD1 aligns across 7 bases. The length of the CDR3 is 15 residues. After removal of 4 bases from V and 2 bases from J, the junction contained 5 bases not matched to a gene. The germline CDR1 and CDR2 sequences are SGHNT and YYREEE (reference sequence). In DNA form, the CDR3 reads TGTGCCAGCAGCCTATCACAGGGGACTAATGAAAAACTGTTTTTT. Protein: CASSLSQGTNEKLFF.

This chain connects TRBV7-2 to TRBJ2-5, with 7 bases identical to TRBD1. Germline V gene lookup returns CDR1 SGHTA and CDR2 FQGNSA. CDR3 length equals 13 residues. With V trimmed by 4 bases and J by 5 bases, 4 bases remained unmatched. CDR3 loop: CASSWGQRETQYF. The CDR3 coding sequence is TGTGCCAGCAGCTGGGGACAGCGGGAGACCCAGTACTTC.